The 24 T cell receptor beta chains below all came from one sample that was sequenced in a study of response to subunit inactivated influenza vaccine. TCRdb re-analysed the RT-PCR reads in MiXCR, keeping a single row per CDR3 protein. The table lists about 310,000 distinct CDR3 sequences, about a fifth of them singletons. Material: PBMCs from blood, obtained less than 22 months after vaccination. The receptor set was obtained from a man between 50 and 75 years old who received an inactivated influenza vaccine.

This clonotype showed up just a few times. The chain has TRBV2 and TRBJ2-5; tentative D call: TRBD2 (5 bases). The CDR3 runs 15 residues. Deletions cut 6 bases from V and 2 bases from J, with 16 bases between. The germline V gene has CDR1 SNHLY and CDR2 FYNNEI. This CDR3 reads CASRRSPERQETQYF. The CDR3 DNA is TGTGCCAGCAGGCGGTCCCCTGAGCGGCAAGAGACCCAGTACTTC.

V gene TRBV20-1 combines with J gene TRBJ2-3; TRBD2 matches 11 bases. This CDR3 comprises 15 residues. Trimming took 6 bases from V and 1 from J; bases not matched to a gene: 6. In germline, CDR1 is DFQATT, CDR2 SNEGSKA (reference sequence). Here the CDR3 reads CSAPRTSGRTDTQYF. The CDR3, as DNA: TGCAGTGCCCCCCGGACTAGCGGGCGCACAGATACGCAGTATTTT.

This clonotype was counted between two and nine times. The chain links TRBV6-5 to TRBJ2-7; D gene unclear. CDR3 length: 18 amino acids. Deletions cut 2 bases from V and 2 bases from J, with 22 bases between. Germline-derived CDR1 and CDR2 are MNHEY and SVGAGI. The CDR3 loop reads CASSYAGPHVVGTYEQYF. CDR3 nucleotide sequence: TGTGCCAGCAGTTACGCCGGACCCCACGTAGTGGGCACCTACGAGCAGTACTTC.

The chain uses TRBV4-3 and TRBJ1-4; the D is unclear. In germline, CDR1 is LGHNA, CDR2 YSLEER. CDR3 length: 16 amino acids. V lost 2 bases and J 3 bases, leaving 13 bases between the germline ends. As DNA, the CDR3 is TGCGCCAGCAGCCAAATCCTACAGCGTTCTAATGAAAAACTGTTTTTT. This encodes CASSQILQRSNEKLFF.

This clonotype occurred a few times. The rearrangement joins TRBV6-2 or TRBV6-3 to TRBJ1-1; D gene unclear. V lost 5 bases to trimming and J lost 5 bases, with 9 bases between them. Germline lookup yields CDR1 MNHEY and CDR2 SVGEGT. This CDR3 comprises 12 residues. The CDR3 DNA reads TGTGCCAGCAGTCAAGGGAGGACTGAAGCTTTCTTT. Translation: CASSQGRTEAFF.

The chain employs TRBV24-1 and TRBJ1-1, with a weak D call TRBD1 (6 bases). The CDR3 sequence is 15 residues long. Per germline, CDR1 KGHDR and CDR2 SFDVKD. V lost 4 bases to trimming and J lost 1 base, with 12 bases between them. This CDR3 is CATSDTRTANTEAFF. In DNA form, the CDR3 reads TGTGCCACCAGTGACACACGGACAGCGAACACTGAAGCTTTCTTT.

This clonotype came up many times. The chain joins TRBV5-1 to TRBJ2-2; weak D call: TRBD1 (6 bases). This CDR3 spans 13 amino acids. Germline assignment: CDR1 SGHRS and CDR2 YFSETQ. Trimming left V 0 bases short and J 9 bases short, with 9 bases between. The DNA for the CDR3 is TGCGCCAGCAGCTTGGCTGGGGGCCGGGAGCTGTTTTTT. Encoded protein: CASSLAGGRELFF.

V gene TRBV19 combines with J gene TRBJ1-5; D is unclear. The V gene lost 3 bases and the J gene lost 7 bases, with 7 bases spanning the gap. This CDR3 spans 12 amino acids. Germline values: CDR1 LNHDA, CDR2 SQIVND (reference sequence). CDR3: CASSIQVQPQHF. The CDR3 region has the DNA TGTGCCAGTAGTATCCAGGTCCAGCCCCAGCATTTT.

The V and J genes are TRBV30 and TRBJ2-3, with D possibly matching TRBD1 (6 bases). The CDR3 spans 17 residues. Germline V CDR1 and CDR2: GTSNPN, SVGIG (reference sequence). The V gene lost 0 bases and the J gene lost 0 bases, with 16 bases spanning the gap. The CDR3 nucleotides read TGTGCCTGGAGTGTATCTCTAGCAGGGGCTAGCACAGATACGCAGTATTTT. Amino acids: CAWSVSLAGASTDTQYF. Based on the CDR3 plus reference TRBV30 and TRBJ2-3, the full variable domain is SQTIHQWPATLVQPVGSPLSLECTVEGTSNPNLYWYRQAAGRGLQLLFYSVGIGQISSEVPQNLSASRPQDRQFILSSKKLLLSDSGFYLCAWSVSLAGASTDTQYFGPGTRLTVL.

The rearrangement uses TRBV20-1 and TRBJ1-5; 7 nucleotides align to TRBD1. The V gene's germline CDR1 is DFQATT and CDR2 SNEGSKA (reference sequence). The CDR3 length is 15 residues. Losses at the gene ends were 6 bases for V and 6 bases for J; bases not matched to a gene: 14. The CDR3 DNA reads TGCAGTGCAACCAAGGGGACAGACCTTTTTCAGCCCCAGCATTTT. This codes for CSATKGTDLFQPQHF.

This clonotype appeared a few times. The rearrangement links TRBV12-3 or TRBV12-4 to TRBJ2-3; 12 bases map to TRBD2. The CDR3 sequence is 16 residues long. The trim removed 3 bases at V and 3 bases at J, leaving 4 bases unmatched. DNA for the CDR3: TGTGCCAGCAGTTTGCTAGCGGGAGGGCGGACAGATACGCAGTATTTT. Translated: CASSLLAGGRTDTQYF.

V is TRBV20-1 and J is TRBJ1-4; D is ambiguous. This CDR3 has 11 amino acids. Germline assignment: CDR1 DFQATT and CDR2 SNEGSKA (reference sequence). Deletions cut 6 bases from V and 4 bases from J, with 6 bases between. This chain's CDR3 is CSAGLNEKLFF. CDR3 nucleotide sequence: TGCAGTGCCGGCCTTAATGAAAAACTGTTTTTT.

The chain joins TRBV19 to TRBJ2-7; 7 bases map to TRBD1. The CDR3 totals 17 residues. J was trimmed by 0 bases and V by 0 bases; bases with no gene match: 8. CDR1 LNHDA and CDR2 SQIVND come from the germline V gene (reference sequence). The DNA for the CDR3 is TGTGCCAGTAGTATAGATCTGGTGGACAGGCACTCCTACGAGCAGTACTTC. Translating gives CASSIDLVDRHSYEQYF.

The rearrangement joins TRBV25-1 to TRBJ1-2, with D unclear. V was pared by 3 bases and J by 4 bases, with 12 bases between. The CDR3 is made up of 14 amino acids. Germline CDR1 MGHDK, CDR2 SYGVNS. In nucleotides, the CDR3 is TGTGCCAGCAGTGACCCGACGGGTTTCTATGGCTACACCTTC. Translating it yields CASSDPTGFYGYTF.

The rearrangement uses TRBV19 and TRBJ1-6, with D possibly being TRBD1 (6 bases). The germline gives CDR1 LNHDA, CDR2 SQIVND (reference sequence). V gave up 6 bases and J gave up 14 bases, with 20 bases separating them. The CDR3 sequence is 14 residues long. The DNA for the CDR3 is TGTGCCAGTAGCCCAGGGGCAGGGAAAAGTACCCTCCACTTT. Translation: CASSPGAGKSTLHF.

This chain links TRBV12-3 or TRBV12-4 with TRBJ2-3; 8 bases agree with TRBD2. Unmatched junction bases numbered 3, after V lost 3 bases and J lost 4 bases. The CDR3 has 14 amino acids. The CDR3 sequence: CASSFSGGADTQYF. DNA of the CDR3: TGTGCCAGCAGTTTCAGCGGGGGAGCAGATACGCAGTATTTT.

The chain recombines TRBV12-3 or TRBV12-4 with TRBJ2-1; perhaps TRBD2 as D (5 bases). Between the trimmed V and J ends, which lost 6 bases and 8 bases, there was a span of 8 bases. The CDR3 sequence is 11 residues long. The CDR3 DNA sequence: TGTGCCAGCAGGGGAGAGGATGAGCAGTTCTTC. Translation gives CASRGEDEQFF.

This clonotype was seen more than once but under ten times. V and J are TRBV3-1 and TRBJ2-1; 7 nucleotides agree with TRBD1. CDR1 and CDR2 from the germline V gene are LGHDT and YNNKEL (reference sequence). The CDR3 contains 17 residues. With 0 bases clipped from V and 2 bases from J, the junction kept 7 bases outside the gene matches. The CDR3 region has the DNA TGTGCCAGCAGCCAAGATGGGGACAGAGGAGCCTACAATGAGCAGTTCTTC. It codes for CASSQDGDRGAYNEQFF.

The chain has TRBV20-1 and TRBJ1-2; D may be TRBD1 (6 bases). Trimming pared 3 bases from V and 2 bases from J, leaving 16 bases between. Germline values: CDR1 DFQATT, CDR2 SNEGSKA (reference sequence). This CDR3 has 15 amino acids. CDR3 DNA: TGCAGTGCTAGCCGCAACAGGGATTTCAACTATGGCTACACCTTC. Protein product: CSASRNRDFNYGYTF.

This chain uses TRBV3-1 with TRBJ2-3; 9 bases line up with TRBD2. The V segment lost 5 bases and the J segment 0 bases; nucleotides outside the gene matches: 3. Germline assignment: CDR1 LGHDT and CDR2 YNNKEL (reference sequence). This CDR3 is built from 15 residues. The CDR3 sequence is CASSAGLASTDTQYF. The CDR3 DNA is TGTGCCAGCAGCGCGGGACTAGCTAGCACAGATACGCAGTATTTT.

This clonotype showed up just a few times. This chain links TRBV4-2 with TRBJ2-7; D gene unclear. The CDR3 covers 18 residues. Germline assignment: CDR1 LGHNA and CDR2 YNFKEQ. V was trimmed by 1 base and J by 3 bases, leaving 22 bases between them. The CDR3 loop reads CASSQVPHLNGIVYEQYF. The CDR3 DNA reads as TGTGCCAGCAGCCAAGTCCCGCACCTAAACGGCATAGTCTACGAGCAGTACTTC.

The J gene is TRBJ2-1, the V gene TRBV7-6, with D unresolved. The CDR3 consists of 15 residues. V was shortened by 5 bases and J by 0 bases, with 11 bases between the two germline ends. Per the germline V gene, CDR1 is SGHVS and CDR2 is FNYEAQ. The CDR3 here is CASSLQSSSYNEQFF. The CDR3 nucleotides are TGTGCCAGCAGCCTACAATCGAGCTCCTACAATGAGCAGTTCTTC. Using reference TRBV7-6 and TRBJ2-1 for the parts outside the CDR3, the full variable domain is GAGVSQSPRYKVTKRGQDVALRCDPISGHVSLYWYRQALGQGPEFLTYFNYEAQQDKSGLPNDRFSAERPEGSISTLTIQRTEQRDSAMYRCASSLQSSSYNEQFFGPGTRLTVL.

This sequence joins TRBV5-1 and TRBJ1-3; no clear D. The V gene's germline CDR1 is SGHRS and CDR2 YFSETQ. CDR3 length: 15 amino acids. Between the trimmed V and J ends, which lost 5 bases and 0 bases, there was a span of 12 bases. CDR3 region: CASSYDSVSGNTIYF. The CDR3 DNA is TGCGCCAGCAGTTATGATTCGGTCTCTGGAAACACCATATATTTT.

This clonotype came up many times. One junction end disagrees with the germline gene, perhaps due to a read error. The chain employs TRBV7-7 and TRBJ1-5; D remains unclear. The germline gives CDR1 SSHAT, CDR2 FNYEAQ (reference sequence). The CDR3 runs 13 residues. CDR3 sequence reads: CASSSREGQPQHF. CDR3 DNA: TGTGCTAGCAGCTCTCGGGAGGGTCAGCCCCAGCATTTT.